This entry lists 19 T cell receptor beta chains sequenced from one sample in a study of blood T cells in healthy people across ages (dated by TCRdb to about 2015). The receptor library was made with 5' RACE. TCRdb names Illumina HiSeq 2500 as the instrument used. The second PCR ran for roughly 7 to 12 cycles and used a J-beta primer mix along with a sample-barcoded 5' primer. TCRdb reprocessing: public reads trimmed at Q25 with fastp, clones called with MiXCR, in-frame beta chains kept. A single entry per CDR3 protein holds the most common genes and DNA from its merged rows. In all, the sample holds roughly 500,000 distinct CDR3 sequences, and 24% of those were seen once. The ten largest clones represent less than 9% of the sample. These data were also reused for a study on T cells of mothers and their children.

The sequenced material came from blood. These TCRs come from a boy aged 10-17 years in good health.

There are many counts of this clonotype. V usage is TRBV6-2 or TRBV6-3 and J usage is TRBJ2-6; no firm D call. This CDR3 has 17 residues. The V gene's germline CDR1 is MNHEY and CDR2 SVGEGT. Trimming left V 4 bases short and J 0 bases short, with 13 bases between. Here the CDR3 DNA reads TGTGCCAGCAGTTCGTGGGCGCGGAGCTCTGGGGCCAACGTCCTGACTTTC. Protein sequence: CASSSWARSSGANVLTF.

The chain combines TRBV4-3 with TRBJ2-7; 8 nucleotides align to TRBD1. The CDR3 has 17 amino acids. V lost 3 bases, J lost 2 bases, and 12 bases stayed unmatched. Germline CDR1 reads LGHNA; CDR2 reads YSLEER. The DNA of the CDR3 is TGCGCCAGCAGCCATACTATTTTCGGGACAGGCCCCTACGAGCAGTACTTC. Amino acid sequence: CASSHTIFGTGPYEQYF.

This clonotype was seen at least ten times. V usage is TRBV29-1 and J usage is TRBJ2-5; perhaps D is TRBD1 or TRBD2 (6 bases each). V lost 7 bases to trimming and J lost 5 bases, with 8 bases between them. Germline V gene data show CDR1 as SQVTM and CDR2 as ANQGSEA. CDR3 length equals 10 residues. CDR3 region: CSGGAETQYF. The CDR3 region has the DNA TGCAGCGGGGGGGCGGAGACCCAGTACTTC.

This clonotype was recorded a few times. This rearrangement joins TRBV7-9 to TRBJ1-1, with D uncertain. Germline V lookup: CDR1 SEHNR, CDR2 FQNEAQ (reference sequence). The CDR3 totals 12 residues. Trimming stripped 8 bases from V and 3 bases from J, with 10 bases between. CDR3 in DNA: TGTGCCAGCCGGCGAGAGGACACTGAAGCTTTCTTT. Its protein product is CASRREDTEAFF.

The rearrangement joins TRBV2 to TRBJ2-5, with D maybe TRBD1 (5 bases). The V gene lost 7 bases and the J gene lost 5 bases, with 14 bases spanning the gap. CDR1 and CDR2 (germline): SNHLY, FYNNEI. This CDR3 is 13 amino acids long. As DNA, the CDR3 is TGTGCCAGCACCCGACTCTGGGGCGAGACCCAGTACTTC. Amino acid sequence: CASTRLWGETQYF.

The chain carries TRBV6-6 and TRBJ2-7; D call uncertain. Trimming left V 6 bases short and J 2 bases short, with 11 bases between. CDR1 is MNHNY, CDR2 SVGAGI, per germline (reference sequence). The CDR3 runs to 13 residues. CDR3 sequence reads: CASSPAPPYEQYF. The CDR3 DNA reads TGTGCCAGCAGCCCGGCCCCCCCCTACGAGCAGTACTTC.

This rearrangement joins TRBV4-1 to TRBJ1-4, with D perhaps TRBD1 (5 bases). The CDR3 consists of 18 residues. Trimming pared 1 base from V and 4 bases from J, leaving 19 bases between. Germline CDR1 is MGHRA and CDR2 is YSYEKL. CDR3 amino acids: CASSQATPPAGLNEKLFF. The DNA of the CDR3 is TGCGCCAGCAGCCAAGCGACCCCCCCGGCAGGGCTTAATGAAAAACTGTTTTTT.

This clonotype appeared a few times. The J gene is TRBJ2-2, the V gene TRBV20-1; D may match TRBD1 or TRBD2 (5 bases each). This CDR3 has 13 amino acids. Germline V gene sequence: CDR1 DFQATT, CDR2 SNEGSKA (reference sequence). V was pared by 0 bases and J by 5 bases, with 7 bases between. CDR3 protein: CSAREGTTGELFF. DNA of the CDR3: TGCAGTGCTAGAGAGGGGACGACCGGGGAGCTGTTTTTT.

The V call is TRBV28, the J call TRBJ1-5, with TRBD1 matching over 9 bases. J lost 11 bases, V lost 8 bases, and 7 bases had no gene match. Germline CDR1 is MDHEN and CDR2 is SYDVKM. The CDR3 length is 12 residues. The CDR3: CASETGGRAQHF. The CDR3 DNA follows: TGTGCCAGCGAGACAGGGGGAAGGGCCCAGCATTTT.

This clonotype has at least ten counts. The V call is TRBV4-3, the J call TRBJ2-4; D perhaps matches TRBD2 (6 bases). This CDR3 is built from 17 residues. The germline CDR1 and CDR2 sequences are LGHNA and YSLEER. V lost 0 bases, J lost 1 base, and 13 bases lay in between. CDR3 amino acids: CASSQDREVRAKNIQYF. In DNA, the CDR3 is TGCGCCAGCAGCCAAGATAGGGAGGTTAGGGCCAAAAACATTCAGTACTTC.

This clonotype was found a few times. The chain links TRBV6-2 or TRBV6-3 to TRBJ2-5; 10 nucleotides match TRBD1. The J call may be wrong; the DNA end is better matched by TRBJ2-7. CDR1 MNHEY and CDR2 SVGEGT come from the germline V gene. The CDR3 totals 18 residues. In nucleotides, the CDR3 is TGTGCCAGCAGTTTCACCGATGTTCCCGGACAGGGGGGCCGCGAGCAGTACTTC. Translation gives CASSFTDVPGQGGREQYF.

The rearrangement joins TRBV5-1 to TRBJ2-7; a possible D gene is TRBD2 (6 bases). Trimming removed 2 bases at V and 2 bases at J, with 11 bases between. The CDR3 runs to 14 residues. Germline lookup yields CDR1 SGHRS and CDR2 YFSETQ. The CDR3 DNA is TGCGCCAGCAGCTTTTTGGGCGGGACCTACGAGCAGTACTTC. Its translation is CASSFLGGTYEQYF.

The chain combines TRBV12-3 or TRBV12-4 with TRBJ2-2, with a weak D call TRBD1 (5 bases). V gave up 5 bases and J gave up 4 bases, with 11 bases separating them. This CDR3 region has 14 residues. This CDR3 reads CASSPQGFTGELFF. The CDR3 DNA sequence: TGTGCCAGCAGTCCTCAGGGTTTCACCGGGGAGCTGTTTTTT.

The chain is built from TRBV20-1 and TRBJ2-1, with 8 bases lining up with TRBD2. The CDR3 totals 17 residues. The junction had 8 bases not matched to a gene; V was cut back by 1 base and J by 0 bases. Germline values: CDR1 DFQATT, CDR2 SNEGSKA (reference sequence). CDR3 bases: TGCAGTGCTAGAGCGTCGGGGGGGAAAAGCTCCTACAATGAGCAGTTCTTC. This encodes CSARASGGKSSYNEQFF.

This clonotype appeared once. This chain joins TRBV5-5 and TRBJ2-5; 11 bases line up with TRBD2. V dropped 1 base and J dropped 1; count of bases not matched to a gene: 3. Germline-derived CDR1 and CDR2 are SGHKS and YYEKEE (reference sequence). The CDR3 has 16 amino acids. The CDR3 bases are TGTGCCAGCAGCTTGAGAGGACTAGCGGGCCAAGAGACCCAGTACTTC. This encodes CASSLRGLAGQETQYF.

This clonotype turned up a few times. This chain uses TRBV7-9 with TRBJ2-7; TRBD2 is a possible D gene (6 bases). The V end lost 5 bases, the J end lost 1 base, and 18 bases lay between the germline ends. Germline V gives CDR1 SEHNR, CDR2 FQNEAQ (reference sequence). The CDR3 has 16 residues. The CDR3 bases are TGTGCCAGCAGCGAACACACGGGACTGATGTCCTACGAGCAGTACTTC. Encoded protein: CASSEHTGLMSYEQYF.

The chain couples TRBV6-2 or TRBV6-3 to TRBJ2-4; D unclear. The CDR3 runs to 15 residues. The ends were cut back, 2 bases at V and 0 bases at J, with 8 bases in the middle. Germline V gene sequence: CDR1 MNHEY, CDR2 SVGEGT. The CDR3 DNA follows: TGTGCCAGCAGTTACCCTGTGGGAGCCAAAAACATTCAGTACTTC. The encoded protein is CASSYPVGAKNIQYF.

Note on this clonotype: This sequence may be a read error, since a much larger clone differs from it by one base. The rearrangement joins TRBV4-1 to TRBJ2-1; no clear D. The end of the DNA is better explained by TRBJ2-5, so the J call may be wrong. In germline, CDR1 is MGHRA, CDR2 YSYEKL. The CDR3 loop spans 13 amino acids. CDR3 coding DNA: TGCGCCAGCAGCCTCCTACCCCGGGAGACCCAGTACTTC. Protein sequence: CASSLLPRETQYF.

The gene calls are TRBV7-9 and TRBJ2-1, with 7 bases identical to TRBD2. The CDR3 is 16 residues long. V trimming: 1 base; J trimming: 7 bases; junction bases outside the gene matches: 10. In germline, CDR1 is SEHNR, CDR2 FQNEAQ (reference sequence). In DNA, the CDR3 is TGTGCCAGCAGCTTAGTTGTGGGAGGGCCTGGGAATGAGCAGTTCTTC. This codes for CASSLVVGGPGNEQFF.